One and the same sample provided the 14 T cell receptor beta chains below, sequenced in a study of blood T cell repertoires in COVID-19. Measured with immunoSEQ multiplex PCR; TCRdb has only the in-frame clones, and not every one. Of under 200,000 clones in the sample, around nine tenths were seen once. The sample consisted of peripheral blood. Receptors were obtained from a man aged 35 to 55 with active or convalescent COVID-19.

The chain combines TRBV5-1 with TRBJ2-3; 9 bases fit TRBD1. The V segment lost 4 bases and the J segment 6 bases; nucleotides outside the gene matches: 6. The CDR3 runs to 14 residues. CDR1 SGHRS and CDR2 YFSETQ come from the germline V gene. The CDR3, as DNA: TGCGCCAGCAGCCTGGGGACAGGGCCCGATACGCAGTATTTT. It encodes CASSLGTGPDTQYF.

The DNA for the CDR3 is TGCGCCAGCAGGGAAGGGACAGGGGTTTCGTACGAGCAGTACTTC. Its protein product is CASREGTGVSYEQYF. This chain links TRBV5-1 with TRBJ2-7, with 10 bases lining up with TRBD1. Germline lookup yields CDR1 SGHRS and CDR2 YFSETQ. The junction had 9 bases not matched to a gene; V was cut back by 5 bases and J by 4 bases. The CDR3 covers 15 residues.

The gene calls are TRBV19 and TRBJ1-1; no firm D call. This CDR3 has 17 amino acids. V gave up 8 bases and J gave up 2 bases, with 24 bases separating them. Germline lookup yields CDR1 LNHDA and CDR2 SQIVND (reference sequence). In DNA form, the CDR3 reads TGTGCCAGTCGACCACAGACGGGCAGCGGGATTAACACTGAAGCTTTCTTT. Its protein product is CASRPQTGSGINTEAFF.

This chain uses TRBV5-1 with TRBJ2-1, with TRBD1 identical over 8 bases. Trimming at V came to 4 bases and at J to 8 bases, leaving 8 bases not matched to a gene. CDR1 and CDR2 from the germline V gene are SGHRS and YFSETQ. The CDR3 totals 14 residues. CDR3 sequence: CASSRGGQGHEQFF. The CDR3 DNA is TGCGCCAGCAGCCGGGGCGGACAGGGTCATGAGCAGTTCTTC.

This clone was counted a single time. The chain recombines TRBV7-8 with TRBJ2-7, with a weak D call TRBD1 (6 bases). CDR1 and CDR2 (germline): SGHVS, FQNEAQ. The ends were cut back, 1 base at V and 2 bases at J, with 12 bases in the middle. The CDR3 runs to 15 residues. Written as DNA, the CDR3 is TGTGCCAGCAGCTTAGGGACAGCGATAACCTACGAGCAGTACTTC. Residues: CASSLGTAITYEQYF. The variable domain in full, with the rest retrieved from reference TRBV7-8 and TRBJ2-7, is GAGVSQSPRYKVAKRGQDVALRCDPISGHVSLFWYQQALGQGPEFLTYFQNEAQLDKSGLPSDRFFAERPEGSVSTLKIQRTQQEDSAVYLCASSLGTAITYEQYFGPGTRLTVT.

The chain is built from TRBV28 and TRBJ2-2, with D perhaps TRBD1 (5 bases). Germline CDR1 reads MDHEN; CDR2 reads SYDVKM. Trimming stripped 4 bases from V and 7 bases from J, with 16 bases between. This CDR3 has 15 residues. The CDR3 is CASSSRRRVNGELFF. The CDR3 coding sequence is TGTGCCAGCAGTTCCCGTCGCAGGGTGAACGGGGAGCTGTTTTTT.

This CDR3 is CASSLIAGGPTEQFF. Here the CDR3 DNA reads TGTGCCAGCAGCTTAATCGCGGGAGGGCCTACTGAGCAGTTCTTC. V and J are TRBV7-8 and TRBJ2-1, with 9 bases lining up with TRBD2. Germline V gene sequence: CDR1 SGHVS, CDR2 FQNEAQ. V lost 2 bases, J lost 9 bases, and 8 bases stayed unmatched. The CDR3 is made up of 15 amino acids.

This clone was counted once. The rearrangement joins TRBV27 to TRBJ1-2; D is unclear. Between the trimmed V and J ends, which lost 3 bases and 0 bases, there was a span of 14 bases. Germline CDR1 MNHEY, CDR2 SMNVEV (reference sequence). The CDR3 is 16 residues long. CDR3 bases: TGTGCCAGCAGTTTGACCTCTACTAAGGCTAACTATGGCTACACCTTC. Translation gives CASSLTSTKANYGYTF.

The chain has TRBV18 and TRBJ2-5; D remains unclear. V lost 1 base and J 14 bases, leaving 20 bases between the germline ends. CDR1 is KGHSH and CDR2 is LQKENI in the germline V gene. The length of the CDR3 is 14 residues. CDR3 loop: CASSPRVEAGDPYF. Here the CDR3 DNA reads TGTGCCAGCTCACCACGCGTTGAGGCCGGAGACCCTTACTTC.

This clone was seen more than once but under ten times. V is TRBV5-1 and J is TRBJ2-5; 8 bases are a match to TRBD1. The CDR3 is 15 residues long. V shed 3 bases and J 5 bases; nucleotides not matched to a gene: 9. CDR1 is SGHRS and CDR2 is YFSETQ in the germline V gene. CDR3 bases: TGCGCCAGCAGCTATCGGACAGGGTCGGTTGAGACCCAGTACTTC. It specifies CASSYRTGSVETQYF.

This clone was observed a single time. DNA of the CDR3: TGTGCCAGCAGCAAAGAGCAGGCAACTAATGAAAAACTGTTTTTT. Its protein is CASSKEQATNEKLFF. The rearrangement uses TRBV21-1 and TRBJ1-4; the table's D call, TRBD1, has no DNA check behind it. TRBV21-1 is described as a pseudogene. This CDR3 comprises 15 residues.

V is TRBV28 and J is TRBJ1-1; 12 bases map to TRBD1. With V trimmed by 4 bases and J by 0 bases, 6 bases remained unmatched. Per the germline V gene, CDR1 is MDHEN and CDR2 is SYDVKM. CDR3 length equals 17 residues. In DNA form, the CDR3 reads TGTGCCAGCAGTTCGCGGGACAGGGGGCCCCTGAACACTGAAGCTTTCTTT. As protein: CASSSRDRGPLNTEAFF.

This clone has only one observation. The V call is TRBV3-1 (or the pseudogene TRBV3-2), the J call TRBJ2-3; D remains ambiguous. CDR1 and CDR2 from the germline V gene are LGHDT and YNNKEL (reference sequence). V lost 1 base, J lost 0 bases, and 5 bases lay in between. The CDR3 sequence is 14 residues long. The CDR3 DNA reads as TGTGCCAGCAGCCAAGTTCCAAGCACAGATACGCAGTATTTT. This sequence encodes CASSQVPSTDTQYF.

This clone was seen only a few times. This rearrangement joins TRBV7-2 to TRBJ1-5; TRBD1 matches 7 bases. V lost 5 bases, J lost 4 bases, and 5 bases stayed unmatched. Germline assignment: CDR1 SGHTA and CDR2 FQGNSA. The CDR3 length is 14 residues. The CDR3 is CASSPDRVNQPQHF. CDR3 nucleotide sequence: TGTGCCAGCAGCCCAGACAGGGTGAATCAGCCCCAGCATTTT.